A selection of T cell receptor beta chains follows, all from one sample in a study of blood T cell repertoires in COVID-19. The table came from immunoSEQ multiplex PCR; TCRdb's copy has only in-frame clones and leaves some out. The sample yields roughly 200,000 clones, about four fifths seen once. Input material: peripheral blood. These receptors all stem from an elderly woman with COVID-19, enrolled during active disease. CDR3s include the opening cysteine and the closing phenylalanine or tryptophan. Fields, in order: D gene, clone size, J gene, V gene, CDR3 protein, CDR3 DNA. The D gene is left open where the match is weak. Clone size is stated in some rows and not others, as once, few, many or a class when expanded.

D: -
size: -
J: TRBJ2-7
V: TRBV15
CDR3: CATSRGGGDSGEQYF
DNA: TGTGCCACCAGCAGGGGGGGTGGGGACTCCGGCGAGCAGTACTTC

D: TRBD1
size: -
J: TRBJ1-2
V: TRBV2
CDR3: CASSPSGQAYGYTF
DNA: TGTGCCAGCAGCCCCTCAGGACAGGCCTATGGCTACACCTTC

D: -
size: -
J: TRBJ1-1
V: TRBV7-6
CDR3: CASSLVLSGGNTEAFF
DNA: TGTGCCAGCAGCTTAGTGCTTTCGGGTGGGAACACTGAAGCTTTCTTT

D: TRBD1
size: few
J: TRBJ2-7
V: TRBV19
CDR3: CASSGGQPSSYEQYF
DNA: TGTGCCAGTAGTGGGGGACAGCCCAGTTCCTACGAGCAGTACTTC

D: -
size: -
J: TRBJ1-5
V: TRBV5-6
CDR3: CASSRANRAGGNQPQHF
DNA: TGTGCCAGCAGCCGAGCGAACAGGGCTGGGGGCAATCAGCCCCAGCATTTT

D: -
size: -
J: TRBJ2-7
V: TRBV12-3/TRBV12-4
CDR3: CASSFQGSLEQYF
DNA: TGTGCCAGCAGTTTCCAGGGGTCTCTGGAGCAGTACTTC

D: -
size: -
J: TRBJ2-1
V: TRBV18
CDR3: CASSPPSGPNEQFF
DNA: TGTGCCAGCTCACCACCTTCAGGGCCGAATGAGCAGTTCTTC

D: -
size: few
J: TRBJ2-7
V: TRBV5-1
CDR3: CASSPTPVSEQYF
DNA: TGCGCCAGCAGCCCAACCCCGGTATCCGAGCAGTACTTC

D: TRBD2
size: -
J: TRBJ2-1
V: TRBV19
CDR3: CASSIAVPTSRGLDEQFF
DNA: TGTGCCAGTAGTATAGCAGTACCGACTAGCCGGGGCCTCGATGAGCAGTTCTTC

D: -
size: few
J: TRBJ2-3
V: TRBV3-1/TRBV3-2
CDR3: CASSPLAGDTQYF
DNA: TGTGCCAGCAGCCCCTTGGCAGGAGATACGCAGTATTTT

D: -
size: -
J: TRBJ2-1
V: TRBV11-2
CDR3: CASIGGVAAYNEQFF
DNA: TGTGCCAGCATAGGGGGGGTTGCGGCCTACAATGAGCAGTTCTTC

D: -
size: -
J: TRBJ1-1
V: TRBV4-2
CDR3: CASSQLGIMNTEAFF
DNA: TGTGCCAGCAGCCAACTGGGCATCATGAACACTGAAGCTTTCTTT

D: -
size: -
J: TRBJ2-5
V: TRBV9
CDR3: CASSVGPQSGETQYF
DNA: TGTGCCAGCAGCGTTGGCCCTCAGAGCGGGGAGACCCAGTACTTC

D: -
size: -
J: TRBJ2-7
V: TRBV29-1
CDR3: CSVRRGKGEQYF
DNA: TGCAGCGTGAGGCGGGGTAAAGGCGAGCAGTACTTC

D: TRBD1
size: -
J: TRBJ2-7
V: TRBV27
CDR3: CASSSQGAYYEQYF
DNA: TGTGCCAGCAGTTCGCAGGGGGCCTACTACGAGCAGTACTTC

D: -
size: -
J: TRBJ2-7
V: TRBV21-1
CDR3: CASSALGLSHEQYF
DNA: TGTGCCAGCAGCGCCCTTGGACTGTCCCACGAGCAGTACTTC

D: -
size: -
J: TRBJ1-2
V: TRBV4-1
CDR3: CASSQGERTNYGYTF
DNA: TGCGCCAGCAGCCAAGGCGAGAGAACTAACTATGGCTACACCTTC

D: TRBD1
size: -
J: TRBJ1-2
V: TRBV6-5
CDR3: CASSYRRGQDGYTF
DNA: TGTGCCAGCAGTTACCGCAGGGGGCAAGATGGCTACACCTTC

D: -
size: -
J: TRBJ2-1
V: TRBV7-2
CDR3: CASSLGLTNEQFF
DNA: TGTGCCAGCAGCTTAGGACTTACGAATGAGCAGTTCTTC

D: TRBD1
size: -
J: TRBJ1-4
V: TRBV5-5
CDR3: CASKLGTGGREKLFF
DNA: TGTGCCAGCAAGCTGGGGACAGGGGGACGTGAAAAACTGTTTTTT

D: -
size: -
J: TRBJ2-7
V: TRBV21-1
CDR3: CASSISAGGGEQYF
DNA: TGTGCCAGCAGCATTTCGGCAGGGGGCGGCGAGCAGTACTTC

D: -
size: -
J: TRBJ1-3
V: TRBV27
CDR3: CASRRLSGNTIYF
DNA: TGTGCCAGCAGGCGGCTCTCTGGAAACACCATATATTTT

D: TRBD2
size: -
J: TRBJ2-3
V: TRBV9
CDR3: CASSFSSGRSTDTQYF
DNA: TGTGCCAGCAGCTTCTCCTCCGGGAGGAGCACAGATACGCAGTATTTT

D: TRBD1
size: -
J: TRBJ2-2
V: TRBV5-8
CDR3: CASSFPGTVTGELFF
DNA: TGTGCCAGCAGCTTCCCCGGGACAGTGACCGGGGAGCTGTTTTTT

D: TRBD2
size: -
J: TRBJ2-2
V: TRBV3-1/TRBV3-2
CDR3: CASSRAWTSSTGELFF
DNA: TGTGCCAGCAGCCGGGCCTGGACTAGCTCTACCGGGGAGCTGTTTTTT

D: TRBD1
size: -
J: TRBJ1-5
V: TRBV19
CDR3: CASSSSYGTGGGQPQHF
DNA: TGTGCCAGTAGTTCATCGTACGGGACAGGGGGCGGACAGCCCCAGCATTTT

D: TRBD1
size: once
J: TRBJ1-2
V: TRBV10-3
CDR3: CAIWTGATQNYGYTF
DNA: TGTGCCATCTGGACAGGGGCTACACAAAACTATGGCTACACCTTC

D: -
size: -
J: TRBJ1-5
V: TRBV19
CDR3: CASSIDLWGVNQPQHF
DNA: TGTGCCAGTAGTATAGATCTTTGGGGGGTCAATCAGCCCCAGCATTTT

D: TRBD1
size: -
J: TRBJ2-1
V: TRBV5-1
CDR3: CASSDGTGVYNEQFF
DNA: TGCGCCAGCAGCGACGGGACAGGGGTATACAATGAGCAGTTCTTC

D: -
size: -
J: TRBJ2-1
V: TRBV5-4
CDR3: CASSLRENIYNEQFF
DNA: TGTGCCAGCAGCTTGCGGGAGAACATTTACAATGAGCAGTTCTTC

D: -
size: -
J: TRBJ2-5
V: TRBV5-1
CDR3: CASTLAGQRETQYF
DNA: TGCGCCAGCACCCTGGCTGGACAGCGGGAGACCCAGTACTTC

D: -
size: -
J: TRBJ2-7
V: TRBV3-1/TRBV3-2
CDR3: CASSLSTFSYEQYF
DNA: TGTGCCAGCAGCCTATCGACATTCTCCTACGAGCAGTACTTC

D: -
size: -
J: TRBJ2-3
V: TRBV6-5
CDR3: CASTAHNTDTQYF
DNA: TGTGCCAGCACCGCCCACAACACAGATACGCAGTATTTT

D: -
size: once
J: TRBJ2-1
V: TRBV3-1/TRBV3-2
CDR3: CASGLDEQFF
DNA: TGTGCCTCAGGGCTAGATGAGCAGTTCTTC

D: -
size: -
J: TRBJ2-1
V: TRBV5-4
CDR3: CASSLRESYNEQFF
DNA: TGTGCCAGCAGCTTGCGCGAATCCTACAATGAGCAGTTCTTC

D: TRBD2
size: -
J: TRBJ2-1
V: TRBV24-1
CDR3: CATSDGIAGVGNEQFF
DNA: TGTGCCACCAGTGATGGGATAGCGGGAGTCGGCAATGAGCAGTTCTTC

D: -
size: -
J: TRBJ2-5
V: TRBV24-1
CDR3: CATSDTRGGTQYF
DNA: TGTGCCACCAGTGATACCCGGGGTGGGACCCAGTACTTC

D: TRBD1
size: -
J: TRBJ1-5
V: TRBV4-1
CDR3: CASSPSGTGPNQPQHF
DNA: TGCGCCAGCAGCCCCTCCGGGACAGGCCCGAATCAGCCCCAGCATTTT

D: TRBD1
size: once
J: TRBJ2-5
V: TRBV15
CDR3: CATSRVGGQGKETQYF
DNA: TGTGCCACCAGCAGGGTCGGAGGACAGGGGAAAGAGACCCAGTACTTC

D: -
size: -
J: TRBJ1-4
V: TRBV9
CDR3: CASSGPSGRVNEKLFF
DNA: TGTGCCAGCAGCGGCCCTTCGGGGAGAGTTAATGAAAAACTGTTTTTT

D: -
size: -
J: TRBJ2-5
V: TRBV5-6
CDR3: CASSLIRGETQYF
DNA: TGTGCCAGCAGCTTGATCAGGGGTGAGACCCAGTACTTC

D: -
size: -
J: TRBJ1-5
V: TRBV18
CDR3: CASSPPSGAHSNQPQHF
DNA: TGTGCCAGCTCACCACCCTCAGGGGCTCATAGCAATCAGCCCCAGCATTTT

D: -
size: -
J: TRBJ1-2
V: TRBV6-6
CDR3: CASSYSRDTYGYTF
DNA: TGTGCCAGCAGTTACTCCCGGGACACCTATGGCTACACCTTC

D: -
size: once
J: TRBJ2-2
V: TRBV19
CDR3: CASSIGTANTGELFF
DNA: TGTGCCAGTAGTATAGGGACAGCGAACACCGGGGAGCTGTTTTTT

D: -
size: -
J: TRBJ2-2
V: TRBV24-1
CDR3: CATSDPVNTGELFF
DNA: TGTGCCACCAGTGACCCAGTAAACACCGGGGAGCTGTTTTTT

D: -
size: many
J: TRBJ1-5
V: TRBV27
CDR3: CASSTREQTTQHF
DNA: TGTGCCAGCAGTACCCGGGAGCAAACAACCCAGCATTTT

D: TRBD1
size: -
J: TRBJ2-5
V: TRBV4-1
CDR3: CASSQGGRQGFETQYF
DNA: TGCGCCAGCAGCCAAGGAGGGAGACAGGGATTCGAGACCCAGTACTTC

D: -
size: -
J: TRBJ1-2
V: TRBV3-1/TRBV3-2
CDR3: CASSLSAVNYGYTF
DNA: TGTGCCAGCAGCTTAAGTGCAGTTAACTATGGCTACACCTTC

D: -
size: -
J: TRBJ2-3
V: TRBV2
CDR3: CASSGLPQDTQYF
DNA: TGTGCCAGCAGTGGACTACCTCAAGATACGCAGTATTTT

D: -
size: -
J: TRBJ2-2
V: TRBV7-9
CDR3: CASSLSQGPYTGELFF
DNA: TGTGCCAGCAGCTTATCACAGGGTCCCTACACCGGGGAGCTGTTTTTT

D: TRBD2
size: -
J: TRBJ2-6
V: TRBV4-1
CDR3: CASSLSKGLLTF
DNA: TGCGCCAGCAGCCTCTCAAAGGGACTACTGACTTTC